Described below is a single T cell receptor beta chain sequence and its context. Its antigen is still unknown. The PCR had 60 Vbeta and 13 Jbeta primers. Using immunoSEQ multiplex PCR, the repertoire was profiled, and TCRdb retains in-frame clones only, with some absent. In the table there are 200,000 or so clones, 82% of which are singletons. These data originate in a study of cytomegalovirus exposure and HLA in healthy donors. Study-wide points: Fewer N-insertions than the roughly 700-donor mean were reportedly shown by an Asian-associated ancestry cluster in a later analysis. Excluded: some indistinguishable V segments such as TRBV6-2 and TRBV6-3. Altogether, 150 to 200 TCR beta chains were recorded as cytomegalovirus-associated.

The CDR3 contains 15 residues. Per the germline V gene, CDR1 is SGHDT and CDR2 is YYEEEE. Trimming stripped 4 bases from V and 6 bases from J, with 17 bases between. The chain combines TRBV5-6 with TRBJ2-4; D might be TRBD1 (6 bases). The sequence was collected from a woman in her 50s in good health and CMV-seropositive. Sequenced input: PBMCs. The CDR3 sequence is CASSHNKLGGNIQYF. CDR3 DNA: TGTGCCAGCAGCCACAATAAACTAGGGGGAAACATTCAGTACTTC.